The entry below gives a single T cell receptor beta chain sequence along with its context. Its antigen is unknown. This specimen comes from a study of T-cell memory formation after mild COVID-19. Points from the study as a whole: Clones that contracted from day 15 to 85 were balanced CD4/CD8, while later expanders leaned CD4+.

MiXCR, applied by TCRdb to the 5' RACE reads, yields one record per CDR3 protein. The sample records just under 550,000 distinct CDR3 sequences, 20% being singletons. CDR1 and CDR2 from the germline V gene are SGHVS and FQNEAQ. The V gene lost 0 bases and the J gene lost 8 bases, with 22 bases spanning the gap. This CDR3 has 17 residues. The sequencing sample was made of PBMCs or a T cell subset sorted from them (not recorded which). This sequence joins TRBV7-8 and TRBJ1-2; a weak D match, TRBD1 (5 bases). The TCR originated in an adult woman who had mild COVID-19 (a few samples of this study predate the infection). Cell type and time point are not known. CDR3 in amino acids: CASSLAGLSMTGSGYTF. DNA for the CDR3: TGTGCCAGCAGCTTAGCGGGGCTTAGTATGACCGGGTCGGGCTACACCTTC.